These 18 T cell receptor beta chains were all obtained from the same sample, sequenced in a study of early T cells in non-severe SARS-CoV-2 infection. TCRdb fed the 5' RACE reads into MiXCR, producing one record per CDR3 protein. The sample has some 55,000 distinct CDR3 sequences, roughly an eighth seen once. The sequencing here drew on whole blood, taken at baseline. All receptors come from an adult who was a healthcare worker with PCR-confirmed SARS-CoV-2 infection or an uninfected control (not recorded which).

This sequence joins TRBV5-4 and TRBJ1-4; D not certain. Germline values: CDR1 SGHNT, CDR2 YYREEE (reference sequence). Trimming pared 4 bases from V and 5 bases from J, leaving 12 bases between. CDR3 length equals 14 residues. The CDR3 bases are TGTGCCAGCAGCGAAACTATGTCAAATGAAAAACTGTTTTTT. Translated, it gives CASSETMSNEKLFF.

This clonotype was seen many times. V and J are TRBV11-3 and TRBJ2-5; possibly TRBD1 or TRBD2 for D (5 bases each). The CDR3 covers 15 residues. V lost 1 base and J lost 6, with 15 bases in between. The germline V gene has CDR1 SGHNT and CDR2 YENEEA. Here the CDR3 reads CASSLGDQPGQTQYF. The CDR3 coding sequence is TGTGCCAGCAGCTTAGGGGACCAGCCCGGTCAGACCCAGTACTTC.

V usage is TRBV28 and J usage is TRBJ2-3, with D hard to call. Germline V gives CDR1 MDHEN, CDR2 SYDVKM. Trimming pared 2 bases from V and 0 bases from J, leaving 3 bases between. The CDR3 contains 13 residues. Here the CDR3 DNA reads TGTGCCAGCAGTTTACCTAGCACAGATACGCAGTATTTT. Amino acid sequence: CASSLPSTDTQYF.

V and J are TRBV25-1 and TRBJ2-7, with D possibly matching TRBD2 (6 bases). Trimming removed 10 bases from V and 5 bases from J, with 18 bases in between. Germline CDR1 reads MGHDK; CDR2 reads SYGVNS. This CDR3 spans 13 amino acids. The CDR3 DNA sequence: TGTGCCAAGATATGGGCGGGGATACACGAGCAGTACTTC. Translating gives CAKIWAGIHEQYF.

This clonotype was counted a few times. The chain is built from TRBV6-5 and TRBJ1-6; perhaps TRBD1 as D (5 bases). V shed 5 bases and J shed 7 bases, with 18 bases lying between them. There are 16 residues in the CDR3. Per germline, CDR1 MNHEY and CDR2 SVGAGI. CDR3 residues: CASSSPKGALNSPLHF. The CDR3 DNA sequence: TGTGCCAGCAGTAGTCCGAAAGGGGCGCTCAATTCACCCCTCCACTTT.

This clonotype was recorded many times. This chain's CDR3 is CASSLFSAASSSGANVLTF. The CDR3 bases are TGTGCCAGCAGCTTATTCTCGGCAGCCTCGAGCTCTGGGGCCAACGTCCTGACTTTC. The chain uses TRBV7-6 and TRBJ2-6; no clear D gene. The CDR3 runs 19 residues. Germline V CDR1 and CDR2: SGHVS, FNYEAQ. V lost 2 bases to trimming and J lost 0 bases, with 17 bases between them.

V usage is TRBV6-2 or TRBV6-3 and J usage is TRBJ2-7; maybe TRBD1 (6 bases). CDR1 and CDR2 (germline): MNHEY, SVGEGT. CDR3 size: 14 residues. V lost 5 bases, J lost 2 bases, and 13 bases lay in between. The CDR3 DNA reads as TGTGCCAGCAGTACTTGGACAGCAACCTACGAGCAGTACTTC. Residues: CASSTWTATYEQYF.

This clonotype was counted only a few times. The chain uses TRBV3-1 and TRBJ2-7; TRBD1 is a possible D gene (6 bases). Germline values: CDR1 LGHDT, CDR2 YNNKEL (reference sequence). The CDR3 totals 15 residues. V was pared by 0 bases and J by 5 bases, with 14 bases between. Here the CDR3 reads CASSQDQQGVHEQYF. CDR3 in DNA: TGTGCCAGCAGCCAAGATCAACAGGGTGTCCACGAGCAGTACTTC.

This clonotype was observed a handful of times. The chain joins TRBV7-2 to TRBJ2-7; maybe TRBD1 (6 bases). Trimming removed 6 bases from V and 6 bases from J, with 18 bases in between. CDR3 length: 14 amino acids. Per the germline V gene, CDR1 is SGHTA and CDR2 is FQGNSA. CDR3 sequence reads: CASSLRQVGPEQYF. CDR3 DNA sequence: TGTGCCAGCAGTCTCAGACAGGTCGGGCCCGAGCAGTACTTC.

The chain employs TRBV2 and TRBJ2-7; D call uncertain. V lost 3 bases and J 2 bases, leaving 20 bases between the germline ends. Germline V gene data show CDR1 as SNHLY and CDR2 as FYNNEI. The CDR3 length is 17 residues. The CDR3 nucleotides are TGTGCCAGCAGTGAGACCATATTCAAGGGTGGTACCTACGAGCAGTACTTC. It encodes CASSETIFKGGTYEQYF.

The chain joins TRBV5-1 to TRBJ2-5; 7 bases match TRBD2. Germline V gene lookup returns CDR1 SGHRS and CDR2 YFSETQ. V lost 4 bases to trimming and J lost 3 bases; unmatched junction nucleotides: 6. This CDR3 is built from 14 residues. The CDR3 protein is CASSPGAGKETQYF. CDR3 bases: TGCGCCAGCAGCCCGGGAGCGGGGAAAGAGACCCAGTACTTC.

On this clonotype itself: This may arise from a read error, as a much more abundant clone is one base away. CDR3 DNA sequence: TGTGCCAGCAGCTCCTCGTCGGCCGCCCACGAGCAGTACTTC. Its protein is CASSSSSAAHEQYF. The chain employs TRBV7-6 and TRBJ2-7; D remains ambiguous. The CDR3 loop spans 14 amino acids. V shed 4 bases and J shed 5 bases, with 15 bases lying between them. Germline values: CDR1 SGHVS, CDR2 FNYEAQ.

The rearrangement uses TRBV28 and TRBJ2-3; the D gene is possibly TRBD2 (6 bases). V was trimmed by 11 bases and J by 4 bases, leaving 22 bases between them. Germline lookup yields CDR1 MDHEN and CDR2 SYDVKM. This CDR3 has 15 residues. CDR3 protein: CAVPGEGRAADTQYF. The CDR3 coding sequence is TGTGCCGTGCCGGGAGAAGGGCGCGCAGCAGATACGCAGTATTTT. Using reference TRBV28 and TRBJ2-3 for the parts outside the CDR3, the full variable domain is DVKVTQSSRYLVKRTGEKVFLECVQDMDHENMFWYRQDPGLGLRLIYFSYDVKMKEKGDIPEGYSVSREKKERFSLILESASTNQTSMYLCAVPGEGRAADTQYFGPGTRLTVL.

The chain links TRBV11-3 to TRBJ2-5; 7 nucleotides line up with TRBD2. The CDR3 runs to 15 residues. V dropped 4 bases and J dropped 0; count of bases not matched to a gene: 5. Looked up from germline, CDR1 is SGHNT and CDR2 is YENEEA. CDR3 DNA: TGTGCCAGCAGCTCCCGAGCGGGAAACCAAGAGACCCAGTACTTC. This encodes CASSSRAGNQETQYF.

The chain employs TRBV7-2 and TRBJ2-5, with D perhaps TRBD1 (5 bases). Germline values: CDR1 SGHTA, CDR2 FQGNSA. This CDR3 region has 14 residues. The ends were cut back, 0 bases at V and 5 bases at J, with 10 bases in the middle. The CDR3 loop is CASSLAVGVETQYF. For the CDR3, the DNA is TGTGCCAGCAGCTTAGCGGTAGGGGTTGAGACCCAGTACTTC.

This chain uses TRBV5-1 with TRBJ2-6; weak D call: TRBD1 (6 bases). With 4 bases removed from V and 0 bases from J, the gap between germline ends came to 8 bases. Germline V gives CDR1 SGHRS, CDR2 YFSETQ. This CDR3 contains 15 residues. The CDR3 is CASSPGDSGANVLTF. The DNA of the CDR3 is TGCGCCAGCAGCCCAGGGGACTCTGGGGCCAACGTCCTGACTTTC.

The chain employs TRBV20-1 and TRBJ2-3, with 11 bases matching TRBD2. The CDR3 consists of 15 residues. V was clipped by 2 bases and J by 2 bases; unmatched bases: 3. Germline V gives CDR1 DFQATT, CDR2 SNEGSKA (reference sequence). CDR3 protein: CSARTSGSPTDTQYF. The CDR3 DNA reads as TGCAGTGCTAGAACTAGCGGGAGCCCCACAGATACGCAGTATTTT.

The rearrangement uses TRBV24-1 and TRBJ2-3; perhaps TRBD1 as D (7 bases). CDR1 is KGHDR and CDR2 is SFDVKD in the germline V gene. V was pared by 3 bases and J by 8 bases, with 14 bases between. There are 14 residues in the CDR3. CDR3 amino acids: CATSDGDQGGTQYF. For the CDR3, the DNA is TGTGCCACCAGTGATGGGGACCAGGGGGGTACGCAGTATTTT.